Below, 2 T cell receptor beta chains from the same sample are listed, as sequenced in a study of Ad26.COV2.S vaccination and SARS-CoV-2 variants. This sample's treatment: 19 received Ad26.COV2.S at low or high dose, single or two shots; 5 received placebo; per-sample allocation not given. Collection of the samples took place on day 63 after the first injection of vaccine or placebo. TCRdb keeps only in-frame clones here, not all; method: immunoSEQ multiplex PCR. The table lists 440,000 or so clones, 80% to 95% of them singletons, with about 4.1% in the top ten. The sequencing here drew on peripheral blood, taken in a trial of Ad26.COV2.S vaccine versus placebo. The receptor source for this set is a person aged 18 to 65 who received the Ad26.COV2.S COVID-19 vaccine or a placebo.

The gene calls are TRBV25-1 and TRBJ2-7; TRBD1 matches at 8 bases. Germline values: CDR1 MGHDK, CDR2 SYGVNS. With V trimmed by 4 bases and J by 2 bases, 10 bases remained unmatched. The CDR3 contains 16 residues. CDR3 nucleotide sequence: TGTGCCAGCAGTGCCCCCAGGGGGCCGGCTACCTACGAGCAGTACTTC. This codes for CASSAPRGPATYEQYF.

The rearrangement joins TRBV5-1 to TRBJ1-1; TRBD1 is a possible D gene (6 bases). Trimming cost V 4 bases and J 3 bases, with 19 bases left between them. The CDR3 contains 16 residues. CDR1 SGHRS and CDR2 YFSETQ come from the germline V gene. CDR3 sequence (DNA): TGCGCCAGCAGCCCATGGACAGTCTCGCGGGACACTGAAGCTTTCTTT. It encodes CASSPWTVSRDTEAFF. Using reference TRBV5-1 and TRBJ1-1 for the parts outside the CDR3, the full variable domain is KAGVTQTPRYLIKTRGQQVTLSCSPISGHRSVSWYQQTPGQGLQFLFEYFSETQRNKGNFPGRFSGRQFSNSRSEMNVSTLELGDSALYLCASSPWTVSRDTEAFFGQGTRLTVV.